This T cell receptor (beta chain) was profiled in a study of blood T cell repertoires in COVID-19. TCRdb keeps only in-frame clones here, not all; method: immunoSEQ multiplex PCR. The sample has about 300,000 clones, more than 80% seen once. Germline CDR1 reads SQVTM; CDR2 reads ANQGSEA. The CDR3 has 14 residues. The V end lost 3 bases, the J end lost 0 bases, and 12 bases lay between the germline ends. V is TRBV29-1 and J is TRBJ2-7; D possibly corresponds to TRBD2 (5 bases). The specimen was peripheral blood. The TCR originated in a woman under 40 with COVID-19, enrolled during active disease. CDR3 DNA: TGCAGCGTTGAGCGTCAAGGGAGCTCCTACGAGCAGTACTTC. As protein: CSVERQGSSYEQYF.